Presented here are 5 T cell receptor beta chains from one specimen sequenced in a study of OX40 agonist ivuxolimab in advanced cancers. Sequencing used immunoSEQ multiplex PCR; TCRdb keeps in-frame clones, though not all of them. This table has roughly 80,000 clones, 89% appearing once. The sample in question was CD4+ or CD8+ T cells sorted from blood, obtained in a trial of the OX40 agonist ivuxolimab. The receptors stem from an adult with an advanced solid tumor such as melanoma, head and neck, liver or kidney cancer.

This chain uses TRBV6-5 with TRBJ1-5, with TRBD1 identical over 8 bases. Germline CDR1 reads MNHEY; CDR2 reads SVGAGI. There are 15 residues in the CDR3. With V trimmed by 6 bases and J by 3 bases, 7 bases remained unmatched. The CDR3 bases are TGTGCCAGCAGACCGGACAGGGCTGCCAATCAGCCCCAGCATTTT. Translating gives CASRPDRAANQPQHF.

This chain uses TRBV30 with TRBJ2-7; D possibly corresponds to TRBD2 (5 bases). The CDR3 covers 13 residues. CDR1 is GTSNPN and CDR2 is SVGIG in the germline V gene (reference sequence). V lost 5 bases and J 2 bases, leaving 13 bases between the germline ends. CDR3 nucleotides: TGTGCCTGGGTCCCCCGGGATGCCTACGAGCAGTACTTC. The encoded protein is CAWVPRDAYEQYF.

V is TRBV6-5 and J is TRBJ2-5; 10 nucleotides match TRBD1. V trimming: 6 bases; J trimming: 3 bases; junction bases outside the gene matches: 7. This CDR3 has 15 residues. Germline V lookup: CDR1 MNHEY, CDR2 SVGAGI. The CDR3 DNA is TGTGCCAGCAGGCGTGCCGGGACAGGGGAAGAGACCCAGTACTTC. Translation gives CASRRAGTGEETQYF.

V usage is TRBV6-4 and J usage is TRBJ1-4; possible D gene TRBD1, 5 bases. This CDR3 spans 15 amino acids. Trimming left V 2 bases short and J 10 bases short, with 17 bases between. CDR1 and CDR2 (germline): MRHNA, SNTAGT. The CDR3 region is CASSDPRQITGKLFF. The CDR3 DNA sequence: TGTGCCAGCAGTGACCCCAGACAGATAACGGGAAAACTGTTTTTT.

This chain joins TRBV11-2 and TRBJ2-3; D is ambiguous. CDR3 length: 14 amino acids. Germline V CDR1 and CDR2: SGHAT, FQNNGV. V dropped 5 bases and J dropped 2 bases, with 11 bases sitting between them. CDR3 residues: CASSQDGNTDTQYF. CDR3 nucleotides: TGTGCCAGCAGCCAGGACGGAAACACAGATACGCAGTATTTT.